The 15 T cell receptor beta chains below come from one sample, sequenced in a study of cytomegalovirus exposure and HLA in healthy donors. The PCR was carried out with 60 Vbeta primers and 13 Jbeta primers. The data were produced by immunoSEQ multiplex PCR, yet TCRdb's version contains in-frame clones alone and is incomplete. The sample yields around 130,000 clones, of which the top ten take up roughly 1.5%. Material: PBMCs. These receptors all come from a woman in her 40s in good health and CMV-seronegative.

The gene calls are TRBV9 and TRBJ2-7; no reliable D call. From germline, CDR1 is SGDLS and CDR2 YYNGEE. The V and J ends lost 0 bases and 0 bases respectively, with 10 bases between them. This CDR3 has 15 residues. The CDR3 bases are TGTGCCAGCAGCGTAGGGAGAGCTAGCTCCTACGAGCAGTACTTC. Protein sequence: CASSVGRASSYEQYF. The variable domain in full, with the rest retrieved from reference TRBV9 and TRBJ2-7, is DSGVTQTPKHLITATGQRVTLRCSPRSGDLSVYWYQQSLDQGLQFLIQYYNGEERAKGNILERFSAQQFPDLHSELNLSSLELGDSALYFCASSVGRASSYEQYFGPGTRLTVT.

This chain links TRBV5-5 with TRBJ2-5, with 8 bases that match TRBD2. V lost 0 bases, J lost 5 bases, and 6 bases stayed unmatched. The length of the CDR3 is 15 residues. Germline values: CDR1 SGHKS, CDR2 YYEKEE (reference sequence). As DNA, the CDR3 is TGTGCCAGCAGCTTGGCCGGGGGGGCGTTGGAGACCCAGTACTTC. Amino acid sequence: CASSLAGGALETQYF.

The V call is TRBV5-4, the J call TRBJ2-2; 9 bases map to TRBD1. This CDR3 has 15 amino acids. Germline-derived CDR1 and CDR2 are SGHNT and YYREEE (reference sequence). Unmatched junction bases numbered 2, after V lost 4 bases and J lost 1 base. CDR3 in DNA: TGTGCCAGCAGCAAGACAGGGGGGAACACCGGGGAGCTGTTTTTT. This translates into CASSKTGGNTGELFF. The whole variable domain, filled in from reference TRBV5-4 and TRBJ2-2, reads ETGVTQSPTHLIKTRGQQVTLRCSSQSGHNTVSWYQQALGQGPQFIFQYYREEENGRGNFPPRFSGLQFPNYSSELNVNALELDDSALYLCASSKTGGNTGELFFGEGSRLTVL.

This chain joins TRBV19 and TRBJ1-1; D call uncertain. This CDR3 contains 14 residues. The ends were cut back, 7 bases at V and 1 base at J, with 13 bases in the middle. CDR1 LNHDA and CDR2 SQIVND come from the germline V gene (reference sequence). This CDR3 reads CASKGFGGNTEAFF. In DNA, the CDR3 is TGTGCCAGTAAAGGATTTGGAGGGAACACTGAAGCTTTCTTT.

The chain links TRBV6-6 to TRBJ1-2; 7 bases line up with TRBD1. Germline CDR1 is MNHNY and CDR2 is SVGAGI (reference sequence). CDR3 length equals 13 residues. The V gene end was trimmed by 9 bases and the J gene end by 4 bases; junction bases not matched to a gene: 8. In DNA form, the CDR3 reads TGTGCCAGTGTGCCAGGGGGGCGCTATGGCTACACCTTC. Translated, it gives CASVPGGRYGYTF.

The rearrangement joins TRBV7-2 to TRBJ2-4, with 8 positions matching TRBD1. With V trimmed by 0 bases and J by 2 bases, 6 bases remained unmatched. The CDR3 extends over 17 amino acids. Germline lookup yields CDR1 SGHTA and CDR2 FQGNSA. CDR3: CASSLARGQGTKNIQYF. The CDR3 coding sequence is TGTGCCAGCAGCTTAGCCAGGGGGCAGGGTACCAAAAACATTCAGTACTTC.

The chain combines TRBV4-1 with TRBJ2-5, with D possibly TRBD2 on 5 matching bases. With 5 bases removed from V and 0 bases from J, the gap between germline ends came to 16 bases. The germline CDR1 and CDR2 sequences are MGHRA and YSYEKL. The CDR3 runs to 16 residues. The CDR3 region is CASSVNVGVYQETQYF. CDR3 sequence (DNA): TGCGCCAGCAGCGTTAATGTCGGGGTATACCAAGAGACCCAGTACTTC.

V and J are TRBV10-3 and TRBJ2-1; the D is unclear. This CDR3 has 15 amino acids. V was clipped by 0 bases and J by 4 bases, with 10 bases between them. Looked up from germline, CDR1 is ENHRY and CDR2 is SYGVKD. The CDR3 region has the DNA TGTGCCATCAGTGAGTCCCTAGGCCAGTACAATGAGCAGTTCTTC. This encodes CAISESLGQYNEQFF.

This sequence joins TRBV19 and TRBJ1-1; TRBD1 is a possible D gene (5 bases). This CDR3 contains 13 residues. Germline loops: CDR1 LNHDA, CDR2 SQIVND (reference sequence). V lost 5 bases and J lost 4, with 11 bases in between. CDR3 DNA sequence: TGTGCCAGTAGTGGGGCGGGGGGCACTGAAGCTTTCTTT. Its protein product is CASSGAGGTEAFF.

J is TRBJ1-5 and V is TRBV19; 9 bases are shared with TRBD1. V lost 7 bases, J lost 6 bases, and 16 bases stayed unmatched. This CDR3 has 17 residues. Looked up from germline, CDR1 is LNHDA and CDR2 is SQIVND (reference sequence). The CDR3 reads CASNPVTGGGGRQPQHF. CDR3 bases: TGTGCCAGTAACCCCGTAACAGGGGGCGGGGGGCGTCAGCCCCAGCATTTT.

The gene calls are TRBV6-6 and TRBJ1-1; a weak D match, TRBD1 (5 bases). The CDR3 loop spans 14 amino acids. Germline CDR1 reads MNHNY; CDR2 reads SVGAGI (reference sequence). The CDR3 coding sequence is TGTGCTTTGCAGGCAGGGAGGATGAACACTGAAGCTTTCTTT. This encodes CALQAGRMNTEAFF.

The chain is built from TRBV4-2 and TRBJ1-1, with 7 bases that match TRBD1. Germline loops: CDR1 LGHNA, CDR2 YNFKEQ. CDR3 size: 18 residues. J gave up 3 bases and V 0 bases, and 13 bases lay outside the gene matches. CDR3 residues: CASSQEIGGGGLDTEAFF. CDR3 nucleotides: TGTGCCAGCAGCCAAGAGATTGGAGGGGGCGGTCTGGACACTGAAGCTTTCTTT.

With respect to this clone: Mismatch with germline at one junction end may stem from a read error. The chain uses TRBV7-7 and TRBJ1-1, with TRBD1 matching over 8 bases. From germline, CDR1 is SSHAT and CDR2 FNYEAQ (reference sequence). CDR3 size: 13 residues. The CDR3 region is CASSPDRDTEAFF. DNA of the CDR3: TGTGCTAGCAGTCCGGACAGGGACACTGAAGCTTTCTTT.

Notes on this clone: The junction differs from germline at one of its ends, possibly a read error. The CDR3 DNA reads TGTGCCAGCAACTTACTAGCGGGGGTCCCCGTCTCCTACGAGCAGTACTTC. Translating gives CASNLLAGVPVSYEQYF. The gene calls are TRBV7-9 and TRBJ2-7; 11 bases match TRBD2. Germline CDR1 is SEHNR and CDR2 is FQNEAQ (reference sequence). The CDR3 covers 17 residues.

J is TRBJ2-3 and V is TRBV7-3; 8 bases are a match to TRBD2. CDR1 is SGHTA, CDR2 FQGTGA, per germline. J was trimmed by 2 bases and V by 0 bases; bases with no gene match: 4. This CDR3 has 16 amino acids. CDR3 coding DNA: TGTGCCAGCAGCTTAACGGGAGCGGGGGCCACAGATACGCAGTATTTT. This gives the protein CASSLTGAGATDTQYF.